This T cell receptor (beta chain) was identified during a study of T cell responses to AZD1222 COVID-19 vaccine. The study's findings and limits: Spike-specific TCR breadth and depth grew following two AZD1222 doses.

CDR1 SQVTM and CDR2 ANQGSEA come from the germline V gene. The germline V and J ends were trimmed by 7 bases and 8 bases, with 9 bases remaining between them. The length of the CDR3 is 11 residues. Points on this clone: Its matching antigen is unknown.

Sequenced by immunoSEQ multiplex PCR; TCRdb stores in-frame clones only, minus some. The table shows about 130,000 clones, with roughly 91% occurring only once. The sequence came from an adult in good health. The sequenced sample was peripheral blood, obtained on day 0 of AZD1222 vaccination. This chain joins TRBV29-1 and TRBJ1-6, with D unclear. CDR3 coding DNA: TGCAGCGCCGGGGTGGATTCACCCCTCCACTTT. It encodes CSAGVDSPLHF.